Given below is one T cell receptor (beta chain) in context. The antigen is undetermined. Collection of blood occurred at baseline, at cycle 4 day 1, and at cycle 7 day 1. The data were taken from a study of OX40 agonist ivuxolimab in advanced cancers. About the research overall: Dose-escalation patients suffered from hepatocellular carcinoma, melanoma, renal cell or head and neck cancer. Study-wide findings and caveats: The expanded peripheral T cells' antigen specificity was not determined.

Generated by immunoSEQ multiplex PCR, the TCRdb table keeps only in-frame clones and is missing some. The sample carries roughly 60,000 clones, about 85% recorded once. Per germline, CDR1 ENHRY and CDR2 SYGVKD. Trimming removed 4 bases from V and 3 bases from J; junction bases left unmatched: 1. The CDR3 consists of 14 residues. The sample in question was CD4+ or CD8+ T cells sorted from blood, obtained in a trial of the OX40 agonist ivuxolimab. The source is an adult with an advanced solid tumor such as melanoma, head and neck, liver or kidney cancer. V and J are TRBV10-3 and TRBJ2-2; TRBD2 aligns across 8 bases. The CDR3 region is CAISGSGDTGELFF. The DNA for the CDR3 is TGTGCCATCAGTGGTAGCGGGGACACCGGGGAGCTGTTTTTT.